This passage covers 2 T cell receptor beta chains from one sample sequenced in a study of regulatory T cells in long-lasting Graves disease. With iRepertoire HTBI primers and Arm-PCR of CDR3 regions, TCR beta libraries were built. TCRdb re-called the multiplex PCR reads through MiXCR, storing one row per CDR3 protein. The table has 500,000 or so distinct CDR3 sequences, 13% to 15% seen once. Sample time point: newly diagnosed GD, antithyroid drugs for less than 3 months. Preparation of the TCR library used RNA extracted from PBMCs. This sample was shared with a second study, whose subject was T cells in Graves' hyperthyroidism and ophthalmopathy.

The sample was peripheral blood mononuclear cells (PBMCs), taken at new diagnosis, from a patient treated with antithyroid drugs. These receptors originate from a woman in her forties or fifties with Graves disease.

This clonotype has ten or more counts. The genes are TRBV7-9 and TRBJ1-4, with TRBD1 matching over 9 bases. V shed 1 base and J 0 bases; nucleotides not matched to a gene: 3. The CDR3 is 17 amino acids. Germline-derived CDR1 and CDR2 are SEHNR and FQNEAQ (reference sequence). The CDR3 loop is CASSLGTGAATNEKLFF. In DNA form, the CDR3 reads TGTGCCAGCAGCTTAGGGACAGGGGCCGCAACTAATGAAAAACTGTTTTTT.

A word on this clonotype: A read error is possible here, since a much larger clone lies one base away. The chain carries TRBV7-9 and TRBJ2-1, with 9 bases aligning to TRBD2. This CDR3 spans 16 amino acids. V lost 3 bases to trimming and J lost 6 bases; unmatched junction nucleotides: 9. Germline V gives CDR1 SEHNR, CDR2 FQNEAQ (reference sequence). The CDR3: CASSFPTSGPCNEQFF. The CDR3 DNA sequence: TGTGCCAGCAGCTTTCCGACTAGCGGACCCTGCAATGAGCAGTTCTTC.